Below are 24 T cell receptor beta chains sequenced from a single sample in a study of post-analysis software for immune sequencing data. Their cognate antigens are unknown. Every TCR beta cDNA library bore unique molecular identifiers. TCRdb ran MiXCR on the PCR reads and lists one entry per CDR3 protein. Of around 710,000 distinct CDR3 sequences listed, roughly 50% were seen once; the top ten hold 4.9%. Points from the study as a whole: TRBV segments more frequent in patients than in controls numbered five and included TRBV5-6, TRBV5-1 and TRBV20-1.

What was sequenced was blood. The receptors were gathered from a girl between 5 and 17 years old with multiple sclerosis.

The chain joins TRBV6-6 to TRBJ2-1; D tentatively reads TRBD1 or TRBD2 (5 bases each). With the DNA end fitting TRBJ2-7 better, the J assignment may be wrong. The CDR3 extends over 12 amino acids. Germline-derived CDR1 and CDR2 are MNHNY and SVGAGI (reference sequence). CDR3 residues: CASSRGAHEQYF. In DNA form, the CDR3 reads TGTGCCAGCAGCAGAGGGGCCCACGAGCAGTACTTC.

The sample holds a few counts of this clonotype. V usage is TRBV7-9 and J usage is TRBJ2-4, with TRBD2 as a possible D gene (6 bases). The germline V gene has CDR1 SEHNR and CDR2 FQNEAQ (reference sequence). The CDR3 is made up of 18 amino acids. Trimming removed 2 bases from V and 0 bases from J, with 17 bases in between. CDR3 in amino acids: CASSLSTLRGLAKNIQYF. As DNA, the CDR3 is TGTGCCAGCAGCTTATCTACCCTTCGGGGGTTAGCCAAAAACATTCAGTACTTC.

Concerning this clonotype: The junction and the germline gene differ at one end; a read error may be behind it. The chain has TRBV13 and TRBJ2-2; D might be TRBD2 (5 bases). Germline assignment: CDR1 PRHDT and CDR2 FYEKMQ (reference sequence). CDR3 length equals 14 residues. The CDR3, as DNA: TGTGCCAGCAGCTTAATGGGGAACACCGGGGAGCTGTTGTTT. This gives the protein CASSLMGNTGELLF.

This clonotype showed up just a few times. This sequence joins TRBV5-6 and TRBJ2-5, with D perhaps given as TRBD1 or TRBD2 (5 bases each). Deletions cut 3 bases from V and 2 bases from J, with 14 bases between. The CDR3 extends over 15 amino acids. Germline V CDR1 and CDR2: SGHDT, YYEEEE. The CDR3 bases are TGTGCCAGCAGCTCACTACCGGGACCTCAAGAGACCCAGTACTTC. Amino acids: CASSSLPGPQETQYF. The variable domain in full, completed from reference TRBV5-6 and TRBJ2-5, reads DAGVTQSPTHLIKTRGQQVTLRCSPKSGHDTVSWYQQALGQGPQFIFQYYEEEERQRGNFPDRFSGHQFPNYSSELNVNALLLGDSALYLCASSSLPGPQETQYFGPGTRLLVL.

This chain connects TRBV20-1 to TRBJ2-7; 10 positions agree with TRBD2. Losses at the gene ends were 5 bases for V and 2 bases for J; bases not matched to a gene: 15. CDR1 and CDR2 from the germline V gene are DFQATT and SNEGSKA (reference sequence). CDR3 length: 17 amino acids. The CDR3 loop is CSADPGLARQDAYEQYF. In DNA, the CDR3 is TGCAGTGCTGACCCGGGACTAGCGAGGCAAGACGCCTACGAGCAGTACTTC.

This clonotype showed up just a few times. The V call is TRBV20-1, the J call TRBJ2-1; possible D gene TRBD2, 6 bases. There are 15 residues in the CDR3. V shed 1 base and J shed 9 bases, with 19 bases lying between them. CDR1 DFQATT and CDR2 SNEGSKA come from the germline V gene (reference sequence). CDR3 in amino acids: CSARGSGWDPREQFF. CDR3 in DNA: TGCAGTGCTAGAGGGAGCGGGTGGGACCCACGTGAGCAGTTCTTC.

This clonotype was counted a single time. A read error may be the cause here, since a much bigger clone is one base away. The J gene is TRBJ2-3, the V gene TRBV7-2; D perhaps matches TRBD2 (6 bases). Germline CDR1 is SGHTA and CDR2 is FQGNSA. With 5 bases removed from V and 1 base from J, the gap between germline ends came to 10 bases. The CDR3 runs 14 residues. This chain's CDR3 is CASSPASGTDTQYF. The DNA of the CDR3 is TGTGCCAGCAGCCCGGCTAGCGGCACAGATACGCAGTATTTT.

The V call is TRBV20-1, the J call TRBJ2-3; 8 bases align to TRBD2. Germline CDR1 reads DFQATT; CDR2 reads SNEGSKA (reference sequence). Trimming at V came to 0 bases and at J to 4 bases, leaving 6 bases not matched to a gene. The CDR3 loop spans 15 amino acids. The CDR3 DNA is TGCAGTGCTAGAGATGTGGCGGGAGGTGCAGATACGCAGTATTTT. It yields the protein CSARDVAGGADTQYF.

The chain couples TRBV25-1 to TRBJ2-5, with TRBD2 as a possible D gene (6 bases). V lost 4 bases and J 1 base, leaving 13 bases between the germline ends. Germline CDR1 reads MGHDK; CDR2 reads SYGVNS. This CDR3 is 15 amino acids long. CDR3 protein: CASSASRGTQETQYF. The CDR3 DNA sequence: TGTGCCAGCAGTGCCTCCCGGGGGACCCAAGAGACCCAGTACTTC.

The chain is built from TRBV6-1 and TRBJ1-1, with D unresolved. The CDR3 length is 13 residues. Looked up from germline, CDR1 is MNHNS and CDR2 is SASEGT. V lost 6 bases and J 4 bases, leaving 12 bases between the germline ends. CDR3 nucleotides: TGTGCCAGCAGACCCACCGGGAGCACTGAAGCTTTCTTT. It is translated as CASRPTGSTEAFF.

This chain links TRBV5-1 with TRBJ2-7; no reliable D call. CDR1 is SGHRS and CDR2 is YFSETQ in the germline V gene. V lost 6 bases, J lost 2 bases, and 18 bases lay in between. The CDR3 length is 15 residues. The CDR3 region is CASTIDHPWAYEQYF. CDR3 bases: TGCGCCAGCACCATTGACCACCCATGGGCCTACGAGCAGTACTTC.

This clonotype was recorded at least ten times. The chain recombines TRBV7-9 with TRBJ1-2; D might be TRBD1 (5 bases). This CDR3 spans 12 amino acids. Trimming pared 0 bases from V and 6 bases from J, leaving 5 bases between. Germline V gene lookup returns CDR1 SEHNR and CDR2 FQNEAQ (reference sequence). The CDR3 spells CASSLAGDGYTF. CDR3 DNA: TGTGCCAGCAGCTTAGCGGGGGATGGCTACACCTTC. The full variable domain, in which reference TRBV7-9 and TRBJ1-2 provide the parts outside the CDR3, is DTGVSQNPRHKITKRGQNVTFRCDPISEHNRLYWYRQTLGQGPEFLTYFQNEAQLEKSRLLSDRFSAERPKGSFSTLEIQRTEQGDSAMYLCASSLAGDGYTFGSGTRLTVV.

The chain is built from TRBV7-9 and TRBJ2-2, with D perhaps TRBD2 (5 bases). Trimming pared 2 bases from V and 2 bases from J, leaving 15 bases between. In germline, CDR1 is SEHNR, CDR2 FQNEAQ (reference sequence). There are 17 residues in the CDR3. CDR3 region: CASSLKGGLLNTGELFF. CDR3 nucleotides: TGTGCCAGCAGCTTAAAAGGAGGTCTACTTAACACCGGGGAGCTGTTTTTT.

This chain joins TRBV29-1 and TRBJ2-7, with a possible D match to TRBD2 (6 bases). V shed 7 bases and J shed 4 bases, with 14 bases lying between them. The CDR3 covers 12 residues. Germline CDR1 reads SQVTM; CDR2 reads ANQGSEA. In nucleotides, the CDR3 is TGCAGCGCGGGCCAGGGACTTTACGAGCAGTACTTC. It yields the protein CSAGQGLYEQYF.

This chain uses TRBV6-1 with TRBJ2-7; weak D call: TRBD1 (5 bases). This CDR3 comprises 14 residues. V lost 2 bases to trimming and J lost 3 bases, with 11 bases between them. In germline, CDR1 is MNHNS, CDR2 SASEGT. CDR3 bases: TGTGCCAGCAGTGAAACCGTGACAGACTACGAGCAGTACTTC. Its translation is CASSETVTDYEQYF.

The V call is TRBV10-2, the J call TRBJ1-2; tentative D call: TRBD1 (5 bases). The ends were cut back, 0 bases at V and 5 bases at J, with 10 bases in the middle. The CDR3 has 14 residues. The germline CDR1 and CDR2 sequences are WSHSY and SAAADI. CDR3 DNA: TGCGCCAGCAGTGAGTCCGGGACCTATTATGGCTACACCTTC. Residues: CASSESGTYYGYTF.

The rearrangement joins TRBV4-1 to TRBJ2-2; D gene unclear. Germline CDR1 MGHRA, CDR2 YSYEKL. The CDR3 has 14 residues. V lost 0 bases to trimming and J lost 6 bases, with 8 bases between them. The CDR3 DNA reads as TGCGCCAGCAGCCAAGATCCTTACGCCGGGGAGCTGTTTTTT. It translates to CASSQDPYAGELFF.

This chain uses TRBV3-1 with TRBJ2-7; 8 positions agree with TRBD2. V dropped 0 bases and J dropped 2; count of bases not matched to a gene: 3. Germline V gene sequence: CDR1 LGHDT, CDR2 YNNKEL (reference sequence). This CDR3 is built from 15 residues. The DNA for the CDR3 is TGTGCCAGCAGCCAAGAGATTAGCGGGGCCTACGAGCAGTACTTC. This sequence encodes CASSQEISGAYEQYF.

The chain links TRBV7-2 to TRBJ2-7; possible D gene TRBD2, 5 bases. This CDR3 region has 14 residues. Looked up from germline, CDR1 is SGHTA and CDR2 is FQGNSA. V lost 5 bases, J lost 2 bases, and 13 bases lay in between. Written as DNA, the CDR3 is TGTGCCAGCAGCCCAACCGGACTTCCCTACGAGCAGTACTTC. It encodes CASSPTGLPYEQYF. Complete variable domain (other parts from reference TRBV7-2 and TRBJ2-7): GAGVSQSPSNKVTEKGKDVELRCDPISGHTALYWYRQSLGQGLEFLIYFQGNSAPDKSGLPSDRFSAERTGGSVSTLTIQRTQQEDSAVYLCASSPTGLPYEQYFGPGTRLTVT.

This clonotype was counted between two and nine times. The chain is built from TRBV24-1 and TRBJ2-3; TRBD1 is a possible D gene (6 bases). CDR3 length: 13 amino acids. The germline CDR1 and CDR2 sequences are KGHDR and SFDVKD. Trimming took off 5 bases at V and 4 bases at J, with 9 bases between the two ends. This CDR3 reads CATSGPGADTQYF. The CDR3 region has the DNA TGTGCCACCAGTGGCCCAGGGGCAGATACGCAGTATTTT.

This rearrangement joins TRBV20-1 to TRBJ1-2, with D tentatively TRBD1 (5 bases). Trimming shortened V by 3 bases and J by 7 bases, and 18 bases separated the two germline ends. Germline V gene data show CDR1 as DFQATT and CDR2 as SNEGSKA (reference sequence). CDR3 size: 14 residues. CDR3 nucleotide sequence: TGCAGTGCTAGTATCCCAGGGATTATAGGTGGCTACACCTTC. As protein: CSASIPGIIGGYTF.

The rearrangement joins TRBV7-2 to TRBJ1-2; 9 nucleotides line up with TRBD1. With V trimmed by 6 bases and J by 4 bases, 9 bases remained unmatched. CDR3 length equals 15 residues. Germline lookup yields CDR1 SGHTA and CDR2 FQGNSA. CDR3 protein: CASRPGGQGSYGYTF. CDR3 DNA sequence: TGTGCCAGCAGACCGGGTGGACAGGGGTCCTATGGCTACACCTTC.

In DNA form, the CDR3 reads TGTGCCAGCAGTTCGGGACAGGGGGTATTACCCCTCCACTTT. Amino acid sequence: CASSSGQGVLPLHF. The chain links TRBV6-5 to TRBJ1-6; 11 bases agree with TRBD1. Trimming took 4 bases from V and 12 from J; bases not matched to a gene: 5. CDR1 is MNHEY and CDR2 is SVGAGI in the germline V gene. The length of the CDR3 is 14 residues.

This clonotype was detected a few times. For the CDR3, the DNA is TGCGCCAGCAGCCAAGTGGGGCGCGTAGAGACCCAGTACTTC. Its protein is CASSQVGRVETQYF. The V gene is TRBV4-1, the J gene TRBJ2-5; the D gene is possibly TRBD1 (5 bases). Trimming cost V 1 base and J 4 bases, with 10 bases left between them. Germline CDR1 MGHRA, CDR2 YSYEKL. This CDR3 spans 14 amino acids.